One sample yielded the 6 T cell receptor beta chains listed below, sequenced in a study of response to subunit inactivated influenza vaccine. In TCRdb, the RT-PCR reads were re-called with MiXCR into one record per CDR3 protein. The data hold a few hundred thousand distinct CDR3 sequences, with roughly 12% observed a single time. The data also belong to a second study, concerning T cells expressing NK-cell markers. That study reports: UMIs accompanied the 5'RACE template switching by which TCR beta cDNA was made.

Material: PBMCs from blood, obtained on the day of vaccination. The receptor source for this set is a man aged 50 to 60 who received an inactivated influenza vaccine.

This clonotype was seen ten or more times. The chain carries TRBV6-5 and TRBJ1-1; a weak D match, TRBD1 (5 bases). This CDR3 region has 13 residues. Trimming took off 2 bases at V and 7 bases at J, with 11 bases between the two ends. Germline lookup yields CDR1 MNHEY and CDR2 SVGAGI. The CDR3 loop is CASSYMGDSEAFF. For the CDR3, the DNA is TGTGCCAGCAGTTACATGGGGGATAGTGAAGCTTTCTTT.

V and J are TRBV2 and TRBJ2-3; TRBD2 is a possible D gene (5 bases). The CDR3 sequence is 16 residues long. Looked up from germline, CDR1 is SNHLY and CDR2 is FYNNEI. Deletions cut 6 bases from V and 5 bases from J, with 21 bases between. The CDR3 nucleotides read TGTGCCAGCAGGCCTAGCCTATTATCTTCGGAAGATACGCAGTATTTT. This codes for CASRPSLLSSEDTQYF.

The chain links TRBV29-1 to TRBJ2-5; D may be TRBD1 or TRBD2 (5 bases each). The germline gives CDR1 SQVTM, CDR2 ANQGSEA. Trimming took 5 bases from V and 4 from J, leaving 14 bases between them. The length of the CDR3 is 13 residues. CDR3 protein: CSVQRDGRETQYF. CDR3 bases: TGCAGCGTTCAAAGGGACGGTAGAGAGACCCAGTACTTC.

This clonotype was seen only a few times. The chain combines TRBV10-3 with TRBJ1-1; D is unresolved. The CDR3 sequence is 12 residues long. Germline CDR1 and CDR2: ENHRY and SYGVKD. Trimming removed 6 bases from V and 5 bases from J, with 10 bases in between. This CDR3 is CAISPSGTEAFF. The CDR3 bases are TGTGCCATCAGCCCCTCGGGAACTGAAGCTTTCTTT.

The CDR3 spells CASSFRQGADEQFF. For the CDR3, the DNA is TGTGCCAGCAGTTTTAGGCAGGGGGCTGATGAGCAGTTCTTC. The chain links TRBV12-3 or TRBV12-4 to TRBJ2-1; 8 bases fit TRBD1. V dropped 3 bases and J dropped 8; count of bases not matched to a gene: 6. This CDR3 spans 14 amino acids.

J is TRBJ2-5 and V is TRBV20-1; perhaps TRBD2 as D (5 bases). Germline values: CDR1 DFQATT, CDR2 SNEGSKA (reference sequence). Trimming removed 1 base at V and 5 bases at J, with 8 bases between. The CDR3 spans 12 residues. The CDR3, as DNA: TGCAGTGCTAGAGGAGGGAGTGAGACCCAGTACTTC. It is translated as CSARGGSETQYF.